Each of the 9 T cell receptor beta chains below was sequenced from the same sample in a study of vaccination and CD4 T cells after COVID-19. An Oncomine TCR Beta short-read assay was used to sequence the DNA from cultured CD4+ T cells. TCRdb re-derived calls from the PCR reads in MiXCR, one entry per CDR3 protein. The table shows roughly 13,000 distinct CDR3 sequences, with roughly 60% occurring only once. Noted treatment: approximately 10-day PBMC culture with coronavirus spike peptide pools or control peptides (ViraFEST assay). The antigens of these receptors remain unknown. The sequenced material came from CD4+ T cells from blood, cultured in vitro. The receptors were sampled from a human donor who had recovered from COVID-19.

J is TRBJ2-2 and V is TRBV7-2; D ambiguous. Trimming removed 6 bases at V and 4 bases at J, with 15 bases between. There are 15 residues in the CDR3. The germline V gene encodes CDR1 SGHTA and CDR2 FQGNSA. For the CDR3, the DNA is TGTGCCAGCAGACCCAACCGGCAGGTCACCGGGGAGCTGTTTTTT. Protein product: CASRPNRQVTGELFF.

The chain's CDR3 is CASSKDSNNEQFF. The CDR3 coding sequence is TGTGCCAGCAGCAAGGACAGCAACAATGAGCAGTTCTTC. This rearrangement joins TRBV11-3 to TRBJ2-1, with TRBD1 as a possible D gene (6 bases). The CDR3 contains 13 residues. Looked up from germline, CDR1 is SGHNT and CDR2 is YENEEA. The V gene lost 5 bases and the J gene lost 5 bases, with 10 bases spanning the gap. Full variable domain (outside the CDR3, taken from reference TRBV11-3 and TRBJ2-1): EAGVVQSPRYKIIEKKQPVAFWCNPISGHNTLYWYLQNLGQGPELLIRYENEEAVDDSQLPKDRFSAERLKGVDSTLKIQPAELGDSAVYLCASSKDSNNEQFFGPGTRLTVL.

V usage is TRBV20-1 and J usage is TRBJ2-1, with D perhaps TRBD2 (6 bases). From germline, CDR1 is DFQATT and CDR2 SNEGSKA (reference sequence). CDR3 length equals 16 residues. Trimming stripped 3 bases from V and 0 bases from J, with 15 bases between. CDR3: CSASTASESSYNEQFF. The CDR3 DNA reads TGCAGTGCTAGTACGGCTAGCGAGAGCTCCTACAATGAGCAGTTCTTC.

This clonotype was observed a few times. This chain connects TRBV19 to TRBJ1-1; D is unclear. CDR1 is LNHDA, CDR2 SQIVND, per germline (reference sequence). There are 13 residues in the CDR3. Deletions cut 6 bases from V and 0 bases from J, with 8 bases between. Here the CDR3 reads CASRQQLNTEAFF. In nucleotides, the CDR3 is TGTGCCAGTAGGCAGCAACTGAACACTGAAGCTTTCTTT. The full variable domain, its missing parts supplied by reference TRBV19 and TRBJ1-1, is DGGITQSPKYLFRKEGQNVTLSCEQNLNHDAMYWYRQDPGQGLRLIYYSQIVNDFQKGDIAEGYSVSREKKESFPLTVTSAQKNPTAFYLCASRQQLNTEAFFGQGTRLTVV.

This clonotype came up a few times. The rearrangement joins TRBV24-1 to TRBJ1-5; 8 positions agree with TRBD1. The CDR3 totals 15 residues. Germline V gives CDR1 KGHDR, CDR2 SFDVKD. Germline trimming cut 3 bases from V and 7 bases from J; bases unmatched to any gene: 7. The CDR3 sequence: CATSDPDREDQPQHF. CDR3 nucleotides: TGTGCCACCAGTGATCCGGACAGGGAGGACCAGCCCCAGCATTTT.

This clonotype was picked up a small number of times. The gene calls are TRBV6-1 and TRBJ2-3; perhaps TRBD2 as D (5 bases). The CDR3 has 13 amino acids. Trimming took 1 base from V and 4 from J, leaving 6 bases between them. Germline lookup yields CDR1 MNHNS and CDR2 SASEGT. This CDR3 reads CASSEGLPDTQYF. Written as DNA, the CDR3 is TGTGCCAGCAGTGAAGGACTACCAGATACGCAGTATTTT.

This clonotype occurred a few times. The chain recombines TRBV2 with TRBJ2-7, with D hard to call. Looked up from germline, CDR1 is SNHLY and CDR2 is FYNNEI. This CDR3 is built from 12 residues. V lost 1 base and J lost 6, with 7 bases in between. The CDR3 coding sequence is TGTGCCAGCAGTGAAGACACATCCGAGCAGTACTTC. Translation gives CASSEDTSEQYF.

The chain links TRBV11-1 to TRBJ1-1; D unresolved. The CDR3 spans 12 residues. Germline-derived CDR1 and CDR2 are SGHAT and FQDESV (reference sequence). V gave up 0 bases and J gave up 5 bases, with 4 bases separating them. The chain's CDR3 is CASSLAGTEAFF. In DNA, the CDR3 is TGTGCCAGCAGCTTAGCTGGTACTGAAGCTTTCTTT. The whole variable domain, remainder taken from reference TRBV11-1 and TRBJ1-1, is EAEVAQSPRYKITEKSQAVAFWCDPISGHATLYWYRQILGQGPELLVQFQDESVVDDSQLPKDRFSAERLKGVDSTLKIQPAELGDSAMYLCASSLAGTEAFFGQGTRLTVV.

The CDR3 DNA sequence: TGTGCCAGCAGTAGGGGGTTGGGGCAGCCCCAGCATTTT. Protein sequence: CASSRGLGQPQHF. The rearrangement links TRBV25-1 to TRBJ1-5; the D gene is possibly TRBD1 (6 bases). Trimming stripped 5 bases from V and 7 bases from J, with 12 bases between. Germline V lookup: CDR1 MGHDK, CDR2 SYGVNS. The CDR3 length is 13 residues.